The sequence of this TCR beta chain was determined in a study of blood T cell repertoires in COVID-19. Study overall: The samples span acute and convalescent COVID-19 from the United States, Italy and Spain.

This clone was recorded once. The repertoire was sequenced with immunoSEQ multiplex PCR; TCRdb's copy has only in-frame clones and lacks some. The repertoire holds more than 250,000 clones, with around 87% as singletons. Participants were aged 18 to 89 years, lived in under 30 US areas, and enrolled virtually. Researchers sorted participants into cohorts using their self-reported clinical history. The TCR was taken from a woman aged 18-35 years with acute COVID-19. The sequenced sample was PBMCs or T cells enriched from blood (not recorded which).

CDR3 sequence reads: CASSLPTPVQGINEKLFF. In nucleotides, the CDR3 is TGTGCCAGCAGTTTACCCACACCCGTACAGGGCATTAATGAAAAACTGTTTTTT. The chain is built from TRBV28 and TRBJ1-4; a possible D gene is TRBD1 (6 bases). V gave up 2 bases and J gave up 4 bases, with 20 bases separating them. Germline assignment: CDR1 MDHEN and CDR2 SYDVKM. The CDR3 is 18 amino acids.